This T cell receptor (beta chain) was sequenced in a study of tumor-infiltrating lymphocytes in oesophageal squamous cell carcinoma. This clonotype was found once. A single record per CDR3 protein comes from TCRdb applying MiXCR to the PCR reads. The table has roughly 17,000 distinct CDR3 sequences, about 50% seen once; the top ten hold 20% to 25%. Germline trimming cut 8 bases from V and 7 bases from J; bases unmatched to any gene: 14. The V gene's germline CDR1 is SGHAT and CDR2 FQDESV (reference sequence). The CDR3 runs to 14 residues. V is TRBV11-1 and J is TRBJ2-7; TRBD2 agrees at 7 bases. The receptor's source is a male donor with esophageal squamous cell carcinoma. The material sequenced was esophageal tumor tissue. CDR3 bases: TGTGCCAGCTCACTAGGGGAGGGATTAGGTGAGCAGTACTTC. It translates to CASSLGEGLGEQYF. Filled out from reference TRBV11-1 and TRBJ2-7, the complete variable domain reads EAEVAQSPRYKITEKSQAVAFWCDPISGHATLYWYRQILGQGPELLVQFQDESVVDDSQLPKDRFSAERLKGVDSTLKIQPAELGDSAMYLCASSLGEGLGEQYFGPGTRLTVT.